Listed below are T cell receptor beta chains from one sample, sequenced in a study of CD8 T cells in ankylosing spondylitis. TCRdb reprocessed the 5' RACE reads with MiXCR, giving one entry per CDR3 protein. The sample shows 150,000 to 200,000 distinct CDR3 sequences, approximately 32% of them seen only once. The sample comprised synovial fluid, either unsorted or a sorted T cell fraction (not recorded which). These receptors all come from a male donor with ankylosing spondylitis. Each CDR3 is given with its conserved first and last residue. The order of the fields is J gene, D gene, clone size, V gene, CDR3 DNA, CDR3 protein. D genes are given only for firm matches. Some rows have no size entry. The others give once, few or many, or a class for an expanded clone.

TRBJ2-1 - few TRBV6-1 TGTGCCAGCAGGGAGGGGAACTCCTACAATGAGCAGTTCTTC CASREGNSYNEQFF
TRBJ1-1 TRBD1 - TRBV6-2/TRBV6-3 TGTGCCAGCAGGCCCCGGGACAGGGGCATGGTTCTAAATGGGTTGGACACTGAAGCTTTCTTT CASRPRDRGMVLNGLDTEAFF
TRBJ1-5 - - TRBV9 TGTGCCAGCAGCAACCGAAGACAGGCCTCTAGCAATCAGCCCCAGCATTTT CASSNRRQASSNQPQHF
TRBJ2-3 TRBD2 - TRBV4-2 TGTGCCAGCAGCCAAGATGTAGCGGGGAGCACAGATACGCAGTATTTT CASSQDVAGSTDTQYF
TRBJ2-7 TRBD1 - TRBV12-3/TRBV12-4 TGTGCCAGCAGTTCCCGGGACAGGGTACACGAGCAGTACTTC CASSSRDRVHEQYF
TRBJ2-5 - - TRBV14 TGTGCCAGCAGCCAAGTTGGGACACTCAAAGAGACCCAGTACTTC CASSQVGTLKETQYF
TRBJ2-7 - many TRBV10-3 TGTGCCATCAGTGCCGTCGGAGGCAGCACCGACTACGAGCAGTACTTC CAISAVGGSTDYEQYF
TRBJ2-1 TRBD2 few TRBV4-1 TGCGCCAGCAGCCAAGAGCGGGGGAAGGTCAATGAGCAGTTCTTC CASSQERGKVNEQFF
TRBJ2-7 TRBD2 few TRBV28 TGTGCCAGCAGTTTCCCCTCCGGGGGAGGGTACGAGCAGTACTTC CASSFPSGGGYEQYF
TRBJ1-1 - many TRBV6-5 TGTGCCAGCAGTTACAAAGGGGCGGCGAACACTGAAGCTTTCTTT CASSYKGAANTEAFF
TRBJ2-4 - - TRBV20-1 TGCAGTGCCCCCGGAGGGCGGAATAATAAAAACATTCAGTACTTC CSAPGGRNNKNIQYF
TRBJ1-1 TRBD1 few TRBV27 TGTGCCAGCAGCTTCAGGGGGCGGAACACTGAAGCTTTCTTT CASSFRGRNTEAFF
TRBJ2-3 TRBD2 few TRBV7-2 TGTGCCAGCAGCTTATATGGTAGCGGGATCACGCAGTATTTT CASSLYGSGITQYF
TRBJ1-1 - many TRBV7-3 TGTGCCAGCAGCCAAACGGGGAAAAACACTGAAGCTTTCTTT CASSQTGKNTEAFF
TRBJ2-2 - - TRBV4-3 TGCGCCAGCAGCCAACCGAACACCGGGGAGCTGTTTTTT CASSQPNTGELFF
TRBJ2-3 TRBD2 many TRBV28 TGTGCCAGCAGTTCCCTCCCGGGACTAGCGGGAGGCTTTTCTAGCACAGATACGCAGTATTTT CASSSLPGLAGGFSSTDTQYF
TRBJ1-6 - few TRBV7-9 TGTGCCAGCAGAGAGGGTCGAGGGGATTCACCCCTCCACTTT CASREGRGDSPLHF
TRBJ2-3 TRBD2 many TRBV7-2 TGTGCCAGCAGCTTTCCGGGGAGGGCAGATACGCAGTATTTT CASSFPGRADTQYF
TRBJ2-6 TRBD2 - TRBV20-1 TGCAGTGCCGGGACTAGCGGGAGTCCTGGGGCCAACGTCCTGACTTTC CSAGTSGSPGANVLTF
TRBJ2-6 - - TRBV19 TGTGCCAGCGGCAGGTCTGGGGCCAACGTCCTGACTTTC CASGRSGANVLTF
TRBJ2-5 - few TRBV27 TGTGCCAGCAGCCGTCCGAGGGGCAGGGAGAGGGGTAGTCAAGAGACCCAGTACTTC CASSRPRGRERGSQETQYF
TRBJ1-5 - - TRBV4-1 TGCGCCAGCAGCCAGGACAGATACAATCAGCCCCAGCATTTT CASSQDRYNQPQHF
TRBJ2-5 - many TRBV28 TGTGCCAGCAGTTTGTGGGAGGACGAGACCCAGTACTTC CASSLWEDETQYF
TRBJ2-7 TRBD2 - TRBV7-3 TGTGCCAGCAGCCCCCATAGCGGGGGGGCGGGAGAGCAGTACTTC CASSPHSGGAGEQYF
TRBJ2-7 TRBD2 - TRBV15 TGTGCCACCAGCAGAGTGGGGGGGGAGCAGTACTTC CATSRVGGEQYF
TRBJ1-5 TRBD1 few TRBV5-1 TGCGCCAGCAGTACAGGGGATAGCAATCAGCCCCAGCATTTT CASSTGDSNQPQHF
TRBJ2-1 - few TRBV12-3/TRBV12-4 TGTGCCAGCATTCCCCAAGGGGTGGGGGAGGAGCAGTTCTTC CASIPQGVGEEQFF
TRBJ2-5 - few TRBV10-2 TGCGCCAGCAGGGGGTGGCAAGAGACCCAGTACTTC CASRGWQETQYF
TRBJ1-6 - few TRBV5-6 TGTGCCAGCAGCGTGGACCCACACAAACAGGGCTATAATTCACCCCTCCACTTT CASSVDPHKQGYNSPLHF
TRBJ1-4 - - TRBV10-3 TGTGCCAGCCGGGACACGAAAACAACTAATGAAAAACTGTTTTTT CASRDTKTTNEKLFF
TRBJ2-1 - - TRBV4-1 TGCGCCAGCAGCCAAGGTCCGTTGGTTCGGGATGAGCAGTTCTTC CASSQGPLVRDEQFF
TRBJ2-7 - - TRBV2 TGTGCCAGCAGTGAGACAGGGAGGTACGAGCAGTACTTC CASSETGRYEQYF
TRBJ1-1 - many TRBV7-3 TGTGCCAGCAGCTTATGGGGGCCAGACACCGGGACAAAGAACACTGAAGCTTTCTTT CASSLWGPDTGTKNTEAFF
TRBJ2-1 - - TRBV28 TGTGCCAGCAGTTTGGGGGCAATCCCCTACAATGAGCAGTTCTTC CASSLGAIPYNEQFF
TRBJ1-1 TRBD1 few TRBV6-1 TGTGCCAGCAGGTGGACAGGGGGCAGTGAGGGTGAAGCTTTCTTT CASRWTGGSEGEAFF
TRBJ1-5 - - TRBV20-1 TGCAGTGCTATCAGTACCGGGGGTGGCAATCAGCCCCAGCATTTT CSAISTGGGNQPQHF
TRBJ1-1 - few TRBV5-1 TGCGCCAGCAGCTTTGTTGAGGGGACTGAAGCTTTCTTT CASSFVEGTEAFF
TRBJ1-4 - - TRBV5-8 TGTGCCAGCAGCTTCACTAATGAAAAACTGTTTTTT CASSFTNEKLFF
TRBJ1-5 TRBD1 many TRBV6-2/TRBV6-3 TGTGCCAGCAGGTTGACAGGGGACAATCAGCCCCAGCATTTT CASRLTGDNQPQHF
TRBJ2-7 - few TRBV2 TGTGCCAGCAGAAGGTCCCCCTACGAGCAGTACTTC CASRRSPYEQYF
TRBJ2-5 - few TRBV7-9 TGTGCCAGCAGCTCCGGGGACGCCGGAGAGACCCAGTACTTC CASSSGDAGETQYF
TRBJ1-2 - many TRBV20-1 TGCAGTGCCTTGGGGGGCTATGGCTACACCTTC CSALGGYGYTF
TRBJ2-3 TRBD2 - TRBV19 TGTGCCAGTAGTATAGGAAAAGCGGGAGCAGATACGCAGTATTTT CASSIGKAGADTQYF
TRBJ2-7 - - TRBV6-1 TGTGCCAGCAGCAATAGCGGAGGCCCCTACGAGCAGTACTTC CASSNSGGPYEQYF
TRBJ2-2 TRBD1 few TRBV20-1 TGCAGTGCTGACCGGGCAGGGGGCAGGACCGGGGAGCTGTTTTTT CSADRAGGRTGELFF
TRBJ2-1 - - TRBV10-3 TGTGCCATCAGTGAGTCACAGGAAAATGAGCAGTTCTTC CAISESQENEQFF
TRBJ2-1 TRBD2 - TRBV28 TGTGCCAGCAGTTTGGGCGGGGGACTAGCGGAAAACAATGAGCAGTTCTTC CASSLGGGLAENNEQFF
TRBJ2-2 - few TRBV9 TGTGCCAGCAGCCCTGGGGGGGGGGCACGGAACACCGGGGAGCTGTTTTTT CASSPGGGARNTGELFF
TRBJ2-3 TRBD2 many TRBV18 TGTGCCAGCTCACTAGGACTAGCGGGATCCGATACGCAGTATTTT CASSLGLAGSDTQYF